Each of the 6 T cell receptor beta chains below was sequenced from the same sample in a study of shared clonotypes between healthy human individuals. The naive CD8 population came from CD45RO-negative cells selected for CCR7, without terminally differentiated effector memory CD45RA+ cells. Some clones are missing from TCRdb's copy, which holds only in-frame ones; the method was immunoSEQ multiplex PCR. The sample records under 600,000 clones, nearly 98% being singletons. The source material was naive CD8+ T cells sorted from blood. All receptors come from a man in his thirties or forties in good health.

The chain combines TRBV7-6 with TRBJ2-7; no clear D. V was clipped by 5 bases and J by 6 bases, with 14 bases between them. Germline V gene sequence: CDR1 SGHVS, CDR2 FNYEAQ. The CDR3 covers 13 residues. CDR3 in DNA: TGTGCCAGCAGCCCCGACGTGCAGGTCGAGCAGTACTTC. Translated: CASSPDVQVEQYF.

CDR3 region: CASSQASGRALETQYF. CDR3 nucleotide sequence: TGCGCCAGCAGCCAAGCTAGCGGGAGGGCCTTAGAGACCCAGTACTTC. V and J are TRBV4-1 and TRBJ2-5; 12 nucleotides match TRBD2. The germline gives CDR1 MGHRA, CDR2 YSYEKL. V gave up 1 base and J gave up 4 bases; unmatched junction bases: 4. CDR3 length: 16 residues.

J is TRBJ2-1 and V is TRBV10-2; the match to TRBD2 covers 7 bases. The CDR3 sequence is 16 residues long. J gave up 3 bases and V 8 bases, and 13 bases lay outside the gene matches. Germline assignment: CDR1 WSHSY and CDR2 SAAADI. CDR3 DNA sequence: TGCGCCAGCTTGCGGGAGCCCCAGGTGGGCTACAATGAGCAGTTCTTC. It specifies CASLREPQVGYNEQFF.

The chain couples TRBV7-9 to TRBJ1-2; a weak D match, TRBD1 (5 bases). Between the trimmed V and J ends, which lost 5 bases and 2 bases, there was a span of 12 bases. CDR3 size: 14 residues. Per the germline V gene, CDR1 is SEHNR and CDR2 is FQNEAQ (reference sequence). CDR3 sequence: CASSATVQNYGYTF. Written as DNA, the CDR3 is TGTGCCAGCAGCGCGACAGTCCAGAACTATGGCTACACCTTC.

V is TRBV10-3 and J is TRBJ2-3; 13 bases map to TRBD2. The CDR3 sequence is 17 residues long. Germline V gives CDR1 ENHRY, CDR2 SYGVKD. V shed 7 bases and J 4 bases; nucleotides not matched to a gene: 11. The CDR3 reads CAITTGTSGIGADTQYF. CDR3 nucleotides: TGTGCCATCACAACCGGGACTAGCGGGATTGGGGCAGATACGCAGTATTTT.

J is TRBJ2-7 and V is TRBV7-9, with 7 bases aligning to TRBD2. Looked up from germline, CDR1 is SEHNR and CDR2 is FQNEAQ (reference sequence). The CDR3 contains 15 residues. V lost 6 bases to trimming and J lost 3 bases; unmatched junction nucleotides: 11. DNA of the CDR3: TGTGCCAGCAGGCCCGGGAGGCAGGGTAACTACGAGCAGTACTTC. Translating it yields CASRPGRQGNYEQYF.